The 27 T cell receptor beta chains presented below share a single source sample, sequenced in a study of blood T cell repertoires in COVID-19. This table comes from immunoSEQ multiplex PCR, and its TCRdb copy is limited to in-frame clones, with some not included. The table includes approximately 150,000 clones, 84% detected once. Sequencing used peripheral blood. All receptors derive from a human donor in a cohort sampled during active COVID-19.

The chain employs TRBV2 and TRBJ2-1; TRBD1 matches 8 bases. Per germline, CDR1 SNHLY and CDR2 FYNNEI. The trim removed 4 bases at V and 4 bases at J, leaving 6 bases unmatched. This CDR3 is 15 amino acids long. CDR3 DNA: TGTGCCAGCAGTGCAGGACAGGGTCCGTACAATGAGCAGTTCTTC. Protein sequence: CASSAGQGPYNEQFF.

This clone was seen just once. The chain has TRBV2 and TRBJ2-5; tentative D call: TRBD2 (6 bases). V dropped 4 bases and J dropped 5 bases, with 8 bases sitting between them. Germline values: CDR1 SNHLY, CDR2 FYNNEI. CDR3 length equals 12 residues. Here the CDR3 reads CASSAGVETQYF. Here the CDR3 DNA reads TGTGCCAGCAGTGCGGGGGTTGAGACCCAGTACTTC.

V is TRBV7-2 and J is TRBJ2-1; tentatively, D is TRBD2 (5 bases). Trimming removed 3 bases from V and 7 bases from J, with 13 bases in between. CDR3 length: 14 amino acids. Germline lookup yields CDR1 SGHTA and CDR2 FQGNSA. CDR3 DNA: TGTGCCAGCAGCTTTATCCGGGATCCGAATGAGCAGTTCTTC. Its protein is CASSFIRDPNEQFF.

This clone was detected once. This chain connects TRBV20-1 to TRBJ1-2, with D unclear. Germline-derived CDR1 and CDR2 are DFQATT and SNEGSKA (reference sequence). The CDR3 sequence is 13 residues long. Trimming stripped 3 bases from V and 2 bases from J, with 10 bases between. The DNA of the CDR3 is TGCAGTGCTAGTCTCGACATGAACTATGGCTACACCTTC. This translates into CSASLDMNYGYTF.

CDR3 DNA sequence: TGTGCCAGCAGGCTTCAGGATACGCAGTATTTT. The encoded protein is CASRLQDTQYF. This chain connects TRBV28 to TRBJ2-3, with D unresolved. V shed 6 bases and J shed 6 bases, with 7 bases lying between them. The CDR3 spans 11 residues. The V gene's germline CDR1 is MDHEN and CDR2 SYDVKM.

The rearrangement links TRBV11-1 to TRBJ2-2; tentative D call: TRBD2 (6 bases). The CDR3 spans 14 residues. Germline-derived CDR1 and CDR2 are SGHAT and FQDESV (reference sequence). With 5 bases removed from V and 6 bases from J, the gap between germline ends came to 13 bases. CDR3 sequence reads: CASSADGGPGELFF. The DNA for the CDR3 is TGTGCCAGCAGCGCAGACGGGGGTCCCGGGGAGCTGTTTTTT.

The chain combines TRBV24-1 with TRBJ2-3; D may be TRBD1 (5 bases). Per the germline V gene, CDR1 is KGHDR and CDR2 is SFDVKD. Trimming left V 9 bases short and J 2 bases short, with 20 bases between. The CDR3 runs to 16 residues. The chain's CDR3 is CATWRWGGSPTDTQYF. The CDR3, as DNA: TGTGCCACCTGGCGGTGGGGCGGATCTCCCACAGATACGCAGTATTTT.

The rearrangement joins TRBV6-1 to TRBJ2-3, with D perhaps TRBD2 (5 bases). Trimming took off 1 base at V and 5 bases at J, with 22 bases between the two ends. This CDR3 is built from 18 residues. Germline CDR1 reads MNHNS; CDR2 reads SASEGT. The CDR3 DNA follows: TGTGCCAGCAGTGAAGATTTAAGGGATTCTAGGAGCGGAGATACGCAGTATTTT. Its protein product is CASSEDLRDSRSGDTQYF.

The chain carries TRBV5-5 and TRBJ2-7; D is possibly TRBD2 (6 bases). The CDR3 covers 14 residues. Trimming pared 6 bases from V and 0 bases from J, leaving 13 bases between. Germline lookup yields CDR1 SGHKS and CDR2 YYEKEE (reference sequence). For the CDR3, the DNA is TGTGCCAGCACCTTCGGGCGGGGCTCCTACGAGCAGTACTTC. Protein: CASTFGRGSYEQYF. The whole variable domain, filled in from reference TRBV5-5 and TRBJ2-7, reads DAGVTQSPTHLIKTRGQQVTLRCSPISGHKSVSWYQQVLGQGPQFIFQYYEKEERGRGNFPDRFSARQFPNYSSELNVNALLLGDSALYLCASTFGRGSYEQYFGPGTRLTVT.

Turning to this clone: Germline is not matched at one junction end, which may reflect a read error. The rearrangement uses TRBV7-3 and TRBJ2-2, with 12 bases identical to TRBD2. This CDR3 comprises 16 residues. Germline V CDR1 and CDR2: SGHTA, FQGTGA. Written as DNA, the CDR3 is TGTGCCAGCAGCTCAAAAGGGACTAGCGGGCACCGGGGAGCTGTTTTT. Protein sequence: CASSSKGTSGHRGAVF.

J is TRBJ2-1 and V is TRBV14; 11 bases map to TRBD2. CDR3 length: 13 amino acids. Germline V gives CDR1 SGHDN, CDR2 FVKESK. V shed 4 bases and J 14 bases; nucleotides not matched to a gene: 7. CDR3 coding DNA: TGTGCCAGCAGCCCTACACCTAGCGGGGGGAAGTTCTTC. Translation: CASSPTPSGGKFF.

The chain uses TRBV6-6 and TRBJ1-1, with TRBD1 matching 7 bases. CDR3 length equals 14 residues. Germline loops: CDR1 MNHNY, CDR2 SVGAGI (reference sequence). V shed 6 bases, J shed 5 bases, and the junction held 9 bases outside the gene matches. The CDR3 loop reads CASSPHRGRTEAFF. CDR3 sequence (DNA): TGTGCCAGCAGCCCCCACAGGGGTAGAACTGAAGCTTTCTTT.

This chain uses TRBV23-1 with TRBJ2-7; 9 positions match TRBD1. TRBV23-1 is identified as an open reading frame with a role that is uncertain. After removal of 5 bases from V and 3 bases from J, the junction contained 17 bases not matched to a gene. The CDR3 runs 18 residues. CDR3 sequence (DNA): TGCGCCAGCAGTAAGGGCCACTATGGACAGGGGTACAACTACGAGCAGTACTTC. Its translation is CASSKGHYGQGYNYEQYF.

This clone was seen once. The chain has TRBV6-5 and TRBJ2-7, with 8 bases that match TRBD1. The CDR3 totals 15 residues. The V gene end was trimmed by 1 base and the J gene end by 0 bases; junction bases not matched to a gene: 2. From germline, CDR1 is MNHEY and CDR2 SVGAGI. The CDR3 is CASSYWDRFSYEQYF. CDR3 sequence (DNA): TGTGCCAGCAGTTACTGGGACAGGTTCTCCTACGAGCAGTACTTC.

The chain joins TRBV6-2 or TRBV6-3 to TRBJ1-1, with D possibly being TRBD1 (5 bases). Trimming took 0 bases from V and 2 from J, leaving 7 bases between them. The length of the CDR3 is 14 residues. Germline CDR1 and CDR2: MNHEY and SVGEGT. CDR3 sequence reads: CASSYSRVNTEAFF. The CDR3 DNA reads as TGTGCCAGCAGTTACTCCAGGGTTAACACTGAAGCTTTCTTT.

V usage is TRBV9 and J usage is TRBJ2-1, with 10 bases that match TRBD2. Germline CDR1 and CDR2: SGDLS and YYNGEE. The CDR3 is 14 amino acids. The junction had 4 bases not matched to a gene; V was cut back by 4 bases and J by 6 bases. In nucleotides, the CDR3 is TGTGCCAGCAGCTCATTAGCGGGGGGCAATGAGCAGTTCTTC. Translation: CASSSLAGGNEQFF.

The chain has TRBV29-1 and TRBJ1-5; no clear D. V dropped 0 bases and J dropped 4 bases, with 7 bases sitting between them. The CDR3 is 13 amino acids. Per the germline V gene, CDR1 is SQVTM and CDR2 is ANQGSEA. CDR3 nucleotides: TGCAGCGTTGAAGAAAACATGAATCAGCCCCAGCATTTT. It translates to CSVEENMNQPQHF.

This chain links TRBV2 with TRBJ1-3, with D perhaps TRBD1 (6 bases). The V end was cut by 7 bases, the J end by 1 base, with 14 bases between. The CDR3 spans 15 residues. Per germline, CDR1 SNHLY and CDR2 FYNNEI. CDR3 protein: CASMSGTPSGNTIYF. CDR3 in DNA: TGTGCCAGCATGTCGGGGACACCTTCTGGAAACACCATATATTTT.

This clone was observed once. The V call is TRBV19, the J call TRBJ2-5; no definite D call. V lost 3 bases and J 2 bases, leaving 10 bases between the germline ends. Germline CDR1 is LNHDA and CDR2 is SQIVND (reference sequence). This CDR3 region has 14 residues. The DNA of the CDR3 is TGTGCCAGTAGTATTAGTCCGGTTCAAGAGACCCAGTACTTC. It is translated as CASSISPVQETQYF. The whole variable domain, filled in from reference TRBV19 and TRBJ2-5, reads DGGITQSPKYLFRKEGQNVTLSCEQNLNHDAMYWYRQDPGQGLRLIYYSQIVNDFQKGDIAEGYSVSREKKESFPLTVTSAQKNPTAFYLCASSISPVQETQYFGPGTRLLVL.

The chain combines TRBV19 with TRBJ1-5; 7 nucleotides line up with TRBD1. CDR1 and CDR2 from the germline V gene are LNHDA and SQIVND (reference sequence). J lost 3 bases, V lost 3 bases, and 17 bases had no gene match. CDR3 length: 19 residues. Here the CDR3 reads CASSILPTTGASLNQPQHF. The CDR3 region has the DNA TGTGCCAGTAGTATCCTTCCCACAACAGGGGCTAGTCTCAATCAGCCCCAGCATTTT.

The chain carries TRBV18 and TRBJ2-1, with TRBD2 matching over 13 bases. Trimming removed 3 bases from V and 11 bases from J; junction bases left unmatched: 10. The CDR3 sequence is 16 residues long. Germline V gene lookup returns CDR1 KGHSH and CDR2 LQKENI. CDR3 residues: CASSPSGTSGTSKQFF. CDR3 sequence (DNA): TGTGCCAGCTCACCCTCAGGGACTAGCGGGACATCGAAGCAGTTCTTC.

Regarding this clone: The same CDR3 can be traced to other DNA sequences in this sample. The chain links TRBV9 to TRBJ1-3; D is uncertain. The V end was cut by 4 bases, the J end by 3 bases, with 5 bases between. The CDR3 consists of 12 residues. The germline gives CDR1 SGDLS, CDR2 YYNGEE. This chain's CDR3 is CASSRSGNTIYF. The CDR3 DNA reads TGTGCCAGCAGCCGTAGTGGAAACACCATATATTTT.

The chain links TRBV7-9 to TRBJ2-1, with a possible D match to TRBD2 (6 bases). The germline V and J ends were trimmed by 5 bases and 0 bases, with 11 bases remaining between them. Germline lookup yields CDR1 SEHNR and CDR2 FQNEAQ (reference sequence). The CDR3 has 15 residues. CDR3 amino acids: CASSPPGDSYNEQFF. Here the CDR3 DNA reads TGTGCCAGCAGCCCCCCGGGGGACTCCTACAATGAGCAGTTCTTC.

This clone was found once. The J gene is TRBJ1-4, the V gene TRBV12-3 or TRBV12-4, with D perhaps matching TRBD1 (5 bases). The CDR3 is made up of 13 amino acids. Trimming cost V 5 bases and J 8 bases, with 12 bases left between them. CDR3 sequence reads: CASSRQGGEKLFF. CDR3 bases: TGTGCCAGCAGTAGGCAGGGTGGGGAAAAACTGTTTTTT.

The chain joins TRBV3-1 (or the pseudogene TRBV3-2) to TRBJ2-1, with a tentative D call TRBD1 (6 bases). The CDR3 contains 17 residues. Germline CDR1 LGHDT, CDR2 YNNKEL (reference sequence). Trimming pared 1 base from V and 10 bases from J, leaving 23 bases between. The CDR3 DNA follows: TGTGCCAGCAGCCAAGCGAGGCTAGCAGGGGTAAAGGGGGAGCAGTTCTTC. It translates to CASSQARLAGVKGEQFF.

This clone was observed once. The chain couples TRBV19 to TRBJ1-1, with 7 bases aligning to TRBD1. The CDR3 covers 13 residues. Trimming took 3 bases from V and 4 from J; bases not matched to a gene: 2. The germline V gene has CDR1 LNHDA and CDR2 SQIVND (reference sequence). This chain's CDR3 is CASSMTGSTEAFF. CDR3 nucleotide sequence: TGTGCCAGTAGTATGACAGGGAGCACTGAAGCTTTCTTT.

The chain joins TRBV28 to TRBJ1-5, with 9 bases lining up with TRBD1. The J segment lost 4 bases and the V segment lost 7 bases, leaving 11 bases of the junction unmatched. This CDR3 has 16 residues. CDR1 and CDR2 from the germline V gene are MDHEN and SYDVKM. CDR3 amino acids: CASTSTRTGVNQPQHF. The CDR3 DNA reads TGTGCCAGCACCTCGACGAGGACAGGGGTGAATCAGCCCCAGCATTTT.